This T cell receptor beta chain was sequenced in a study of T cells expressing NK-cell markers. 5'RACE template switching built TCR beta cDNA with unique molecular identifiers. TCRdb reprocessed the 5' RACE reads; each CDR3 protein has one entry and no DNA is given. The ten top clones account for less than 15%, within a sample of some 150,000 distinct CDR3 sequences. This CDR3 has 12 amino acids. The receptor's source is a man younger than 30 in good health. Sequencing used blood T cells: a sorted CD56 or NKG2C T cell subset, CD4+ or CD8+ T cells, or bulk PBMC T cells (not recorded which). This chain links TRBV12-3 or TRBV12-4 with TRBJ1-2; TCRdb's D call, TRBD1, is unchecked because there is no DNA. This CDR3 is CASRAGTYGYTF.